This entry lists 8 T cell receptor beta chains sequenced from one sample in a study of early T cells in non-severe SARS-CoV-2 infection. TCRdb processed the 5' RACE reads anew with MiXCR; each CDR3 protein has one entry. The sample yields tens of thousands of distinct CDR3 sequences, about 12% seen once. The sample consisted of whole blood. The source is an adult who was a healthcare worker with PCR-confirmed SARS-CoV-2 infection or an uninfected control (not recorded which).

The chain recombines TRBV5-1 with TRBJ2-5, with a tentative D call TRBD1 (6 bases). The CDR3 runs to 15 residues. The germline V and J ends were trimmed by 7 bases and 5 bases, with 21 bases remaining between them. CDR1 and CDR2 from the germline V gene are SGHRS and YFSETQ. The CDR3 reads CASSGQGGLRETQYF. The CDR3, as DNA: TGCGCCAGCTCCGGCCAAGGGGGATTGCGTGAGACCCAGTACTTC.

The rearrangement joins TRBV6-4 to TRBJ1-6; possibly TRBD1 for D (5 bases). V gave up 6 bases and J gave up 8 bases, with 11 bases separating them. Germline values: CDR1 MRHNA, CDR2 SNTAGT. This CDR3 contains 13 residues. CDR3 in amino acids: CASSREADSPLHF. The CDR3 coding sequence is TGTGCCAGCAGCAGGGAGGCAGATTCACCCCTCCACTTT.

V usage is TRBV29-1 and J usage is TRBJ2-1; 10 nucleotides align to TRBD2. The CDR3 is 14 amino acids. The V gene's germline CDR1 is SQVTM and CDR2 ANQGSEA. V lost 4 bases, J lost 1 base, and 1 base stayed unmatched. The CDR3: CSVVAGGSYNEQFF. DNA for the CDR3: TGCAGCGTTGTAGCGGGAGGATCCTACAATGAGCAGTTCTTC.

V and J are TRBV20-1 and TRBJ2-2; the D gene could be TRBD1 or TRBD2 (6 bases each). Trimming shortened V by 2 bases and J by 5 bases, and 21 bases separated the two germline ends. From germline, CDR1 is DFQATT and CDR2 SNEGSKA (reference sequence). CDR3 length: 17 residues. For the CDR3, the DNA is TGCAGTGCTAGACCCATGACTAGGGGGGTATATACCGGGGAGCTGTTTTTT. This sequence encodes CSARPMTRGVYTGELFF.

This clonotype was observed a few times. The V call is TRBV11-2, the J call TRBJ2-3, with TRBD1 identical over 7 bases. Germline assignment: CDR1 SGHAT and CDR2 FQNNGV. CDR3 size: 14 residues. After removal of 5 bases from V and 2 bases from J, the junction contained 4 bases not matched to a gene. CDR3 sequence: CASSPTGTTDTQYF. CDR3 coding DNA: TGTGCCAGCAGCCCGACAGGGACCACAGATACGCAGTATTTT.

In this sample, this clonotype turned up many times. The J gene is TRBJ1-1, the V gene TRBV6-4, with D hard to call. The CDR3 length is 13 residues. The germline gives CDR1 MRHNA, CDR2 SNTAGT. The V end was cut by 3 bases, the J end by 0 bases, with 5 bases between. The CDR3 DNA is TGTGCCAGCAGTGAGAGCCTGAACACTGAAGCTTTCTTT. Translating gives CASSESLNTEAFF.

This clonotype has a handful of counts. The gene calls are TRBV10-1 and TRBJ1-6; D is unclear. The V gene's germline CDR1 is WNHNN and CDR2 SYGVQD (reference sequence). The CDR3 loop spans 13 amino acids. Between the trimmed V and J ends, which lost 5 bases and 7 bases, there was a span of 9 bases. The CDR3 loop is CASSPSQNSPLHF. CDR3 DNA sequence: TGCGCCAGCAGTCCCTCACAGAATTCACCCCTCCACTTT.

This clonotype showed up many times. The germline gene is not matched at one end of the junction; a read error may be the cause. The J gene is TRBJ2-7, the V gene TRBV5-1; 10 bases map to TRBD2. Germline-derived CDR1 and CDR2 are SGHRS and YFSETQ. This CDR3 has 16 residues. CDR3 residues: CASSLLLAGVSHEQYF. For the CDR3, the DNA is TGCGCCAGCAGCTTGTTGCTAGCGGGAGTCTCCCACGAGCAGTACTTC.